The 5 T cell receptor beta chains in this list originate from one sample, sequenced in a study of OX40 agonist ivuxolimab in advanced cancers. Profiled with immunoSEQ multiplex PCR; TCRdb holds only in-frame clones, not every one. This sample yields roughly 16,000 clones, of which roughly 81% are seen a single time; more than 35% belongs to the top ten. The sample in question was CD4+ or CD8+ T cells sorted from blood, obtained in a trial of the OX40 agonist ivuxolimab. The source is an adult with an advanced solid tumor such as melanoma, head and neck, liver or kidney cancer.

The chain uses TRBV10-3 and TRBJ2-7; D unclear. CDR3 length equals 13 residues. V dropped 6 bases and J dropped 4 bases, with 13 bases sitting between them. From germline, CDR1 is ENHRY and CDR2 SYGVKD. The CDR3 loop reads CAISSTEMYEQYF. CDR3 nucleotides: TGTGCCATCAGCTCGACGGAGATGTACGAGCAGTACTTC.

The chain joins TRBV7-3 to TRBJ2-1; 9 bases line up with TRBD2. The CDR3 extends over 15 amino acids. Germline V gene sequence: CDR1 SGHTA, CDR2 FQGTGA. The junction had 7 bases not matched to a gene; V was cut back by 1 base and J by 9 bases. CDR3 loop: CASSLSGRASSEQFF. The DNA for the CDR3 is TGTGCCAGCAGCTTAAGCGGGAGGGCCTCTAGTGAGCAGTTCTTC. The variable domain in full, completed from reference TRBV7-3 and TRBJ2-1, reads GAGVSQTPSNKVTEKGKYVELRCDPISGHTALYWYRQSLGQGPEFLIYFQGTGAADDSGLPNDRFFAVRPEGSVSTLKIQRTERGDSAVYLCASSLSGRASSEQFFGPGTRLTVL.

This chain links TRBV27 with TRBJ2-7; no reliable D call. Germline assignment: CDR1 MNHEY and CDR2 SMNVEV (reference sequence). V dropped 5 bases and J dropped 3 bases, with 5 bases sitting between them. CDR3 length equals 11 residues. This chain's CDR3 is CASSDGYEQYF. CDR3 DNA: TGTGCCAGCAGTGACGGCTACGAGCAGTACTTC.

The chain couples TRBV11-2 to TRBJ2-7; perhaps TRBD1 as D (5 bases). The CDR3 loop spans 14 amino acids. Germline assignment: CDR1 SGHAT and CDR2 FQNNGV. V lost 4 bases and J 5 bases, leaving 15 bases between the germline ends. CDR3 coding DNA: TGTGCCAGCAGCTCAACCTCAGGGTCCCACGAGCAGTACTTC. This translates into CASSSTSGSHEQYF. The whole variable domain, filled in from reference TRBV11-2 and TRBJ2-7, reads EAGVAQSPRYKIIEKRQSVAFWCNPISGHATLYWYQQILGQGPKLLIQFQNNGVVDDSQLPKDRFSAERLKGVDSTLKIQPAKLEDSAVYLCASSSTSGSHEQYFGPGTRLTVT.

The chain couples TRBV7-6 to TRBJ2-2; TRBD1 matches 9 bases. The CDR3 loop spans 15 amino acids. CDR1 is SGHVS and CDR2 is FNYEAQ in the germline V gene. J lost 1 base, V lost 5 bases, and 2 bases had no gene match. CDR3 in DNA: TGTGCCAGCAGCCGGGACAGGGAGAACACCGGGGAGCTGTTTTTT. This translates into CASSRDRENTGELFF.